The 14 T cell receptor beta chains below all came from one sample that was sequenced in a study of pediatric ulcerative colitis. Only in-frame clones appear in the TCRdb table, and some are missing; sequencing was by immunoSEQ multiplex PCR. The sample includes under 70,000 clones, around 87% of them seen just once. The specimen sequenced was blood. The receptor set was obtained from a boy between 10 and 17 years old who was a control in a study of pediatric ulcerative colitis.

The chain recombines TRBV18 with TRBJ2-5; 8 bases map to TRBD1. V shed 3 bases and J 3 bases; nucleotides not matched to a gene: 0. CDR3 length equals 13 residues. Germline CDR1 KGHSH, CDR2 LQKENI. The CDR3 nucleotides are TGTGCCAGCTCACCGGACAGGGAAGAGACCCAGTACTTC. Amino acids: CASSPDREETQYF.

This rearrangement joins TRBV5-6 to TRBJ2-3; tentative D call: TRBD2 (6 bases). CDR1 and CDR2 (germline): SGHDT, YYEEEE. This CDR3 comprises 15 residues. V was trimmed by 1 base and J by 0 bases, leaving 9 bases between them. CDR3 protein: CASSLSGGSTDTQYF. The CDR3 DNA reads as TGTGCCAGCAGCTTGAGTGGGGGGAGCACAGATACGCAGTATTTT.

The chain couples TRBV6-5 to TRBJ2-1; maybe TRBD2 (5 bases). Germline V gene lookup returns CDR1 MNHEY and CDR2 SVGAGI. The length of the CDR3 is 15 residues. Trimming cost V 0 bases and J 4 bases, with 10 bases left between them. The CDR3 DNA sequence: TGTGCCAGCAGTTACTCGTGGGAGAGGTACAATGAGCAGTTCTTC. Protein sequence: CASSYSWERYNEQFF.

CDR3 amino acids: CASSQDEGVFFGYTF. DNA for the CDR3: TGTGCCAGCAGCCAAGATGAGGGGGTCTTTTTTGGCTACACCTTC. The chain links TRBV4-2 to TRBJ1-2, with D perhaps matching TRBD1 (6 bases). The CDR3 has 15 residues. V shed 0 bases and J shed 7 bases, with 15 bases lying between them. Germline lookup yields CDR1 LGHNA and CDR2 YNFKEQ.

V gene TRBV28 combines with J gene TRBJ2-4, with D perhaps TRBD2 (6 bases). The CDR3 is made up of 14 amino acids. Germline-derived CDR1 and CDR2 are MDHEN and SYDVKM. The ends were cut back, 6 bases at V and 5 bases at J, with 14 bases in the middle. The chain's CDR3 is CASSPIGEENIQYF. The DNA for the CDR3 is TGTGCCAGCAGCCCCATTGGGGAGGAAAACATTCAGTACTTC.

This chain uses TRBV4-1 with TRBJ1-5, with 10 nucleotides matching TRBD1. Germline-derived CDR1 and CDR2 are MGHRA and YSYEKL. The CDR3 runs to 15 residues. The junction had 0 bases not matched to a gene; V was cut back by 4 bases and J by 0 bases. CDR3 sequence reads: CASSRQGASNQPQHF. CDR3 coding DNA: TGCGCCAGCAGCCGACAGGGGGCTAGCAATCAGCCCCAGCATTTT.

The count of this clone is one. The V call is TRBV5-1, the J call TRBJ1-3; 7 bases fit TRBD1. Germline CDR1 SGHRS, CDR2 YFSETQ. The CDR3 covers 16 residues. The junction had 5 bases not matched to a gene; V was cut back by 0 bases and J by 2 bases. The CDR3 region is CASSLELTGTGNTIYF. CDR3 DNA: TGCGCCAGCAGCTTGGAACTGACAGGGACTGGAAACACCATATATTTT.

By share, this clone counts as medium-sized. V and J are TRBV4-1 and TRBJ1-5; weak D call: TRBD1 (5 bases). This CDR3 has 14 amino acids. Between the trimmed V and J ends, which lost 3 bases and 4 bases, there was a span of 10 bases. The germline V gene has CDR1 MGHRA and CDR2 YSYEKL. CDR3: CASSQQAGNQPQHF. CDR3 sequence (DNA): TGCGCCAGCAGCCAGCAGGCAGGGAATCAGCCCCAGCATTTT.

The DNA of the CDR3 is TGTGCCAGCAGCGTAGACCTCGGGGCCGCCTACGAGCAGTACTTC. Amino acid sequence: CASSVDLGAAYEQYF. The chain is built from TRBV9 and TRBJ2-7; D possibly matches TRBD1 or TRBD2 (5 bases each). The V gene lost 0 bases and the J gene lost 2 bases, with 12 bases spanning the gap. This CDR3 contains 15 residues. Germline V CDR1 and CDR2: SGDLS, YYNGEE. Drawing the rest from reference TRBV9 and TRBJ2-7, the complete variable domain is DSGVTQTPKHLITATGQRVTLRCSPRSGDLSVYWYQQSLDQGLQFLIQYYNGEERAKGNILERFSAQQFPDLHSELNLSSLELGDSALYFCASSVDLGAAYEQYFGPGTRLTVT.

The chain combines TRBV7-3 with TRBJ1-1; D is unclear. Looked up from germline, CDR1 is SGHTA and CDR2 is FQGTGA. With 5 bases removed from V and 4 bases from J, the gap between germline ends came to 11 bases. The CDR3 totals 13 residues. For the CDR3, the DNA is TGTGCCAGCAGCCAGACATTGGGCACTGAAGCTTTCTTT. Translation: CASSQTLGTEAFF. The variable domain in full, completed from reference TRBV7-3 and TRBJ1-1, reads GAGVSQTPSNKVTEKGKYVELRCDPISGHTALYWYRQSLGQGPEFLIYFQGTGAADDSGLPNDRFFAVRPEGSVSTLKIQRTERGDSAVYLCASSQTLGTEAFFGQGTRLTVV.

The chain links TRBV19 to TRBJ2-3; 9 bases fit TRBD1. CDR3 length equals 15 residues. Losses at the gene ends were 5 bases for V and 4 bases for J; bases not matched to a gene: 7. The germline V gene encodes CDR1 LNHDA and CDR2 SQIVND (reference sequence). CDR3 loop: CASSLGTGRADTQYF. In nucleotides, the CDR3 is TGTGCCAGTAGTTTAGGGACAGGGCGCGCAGATACGCAGTATTTT.

The V and J genes are TRBV7-2 and TRBJ1-2; no firm D call. CDR3 size: 13 residues. V lost 2 bases, J lost 3 bases, and 7 bases lay in between. The V gene's germline CDR1 is SGHTA and CDR2 FQGNSA. The DNA for the CDR3 is TGTGCCAGCAGCTTAAGGCAGCACTATGGCTACACCTTC. Translation: CASSLRQHYGYTF.

The rearrangement links TRBV6-1 to TRBJ1-1; D is unresolved. CDR1 and CDR2 (germline): MNHNS, SASEGT. V was trimmed by 7 bases and J by 4 bases, leaving 10 bases between them. The CDR3 is made up of 12 amino acids. The CDR3 reads CASTTEFTEAFF. In DNA form, the CDR3 reads TGTGCCAGCACCACGGAGTTCACTGAAGCTTTCTTT.

V usage is TRBV7-6 and J usage is TRBJ2-2; 15 nucleotides line up with TRBD2. The V segment lost 7 bases and the J segment 4 bases; nucleotides outside the gene matches: 10. Germline CDR1 SGHVS, CDR2 FNYEAQ. This CDR3 has 18 residues. The CDR3 DNA sequence: TGTGCCAGCATCCCAGGGGGACTAGCGGGAGGCCCCACCGGGGAGCTGTTTTTT. Amino acid sequence: CASIPGGLAGGPTGELFF.